Following are 18 T cell receptor beta chains from one sample sequenced in a study of blood T cell repertoires in COVID-19. Sequencing was performed with immunoSEQ multiplex PCR; in TCRdb, only in-frame clones are kept and a portion is missing. The table includes approximately 340,000 clones, roughly nine tenths detected once. Sequencing used PBMCs or T cells enriched from blood (not recorded which). All receptors derive from a woman aged 40-49 years who had been exposed to COVID-19.

The CDR3 bases are TGTGCCAGCAGCTCGGGACAGACCCCTTTTGAAAAACTGTTTTTT. Residues: CASSSGQTPFEKLFF. This chain uses TRBV5-6 with TRBJ1-4, with TRBD1 matching 7 bases. The CDR3 loop spans 15 amino acids. Germline CDR1 reads SGHDT; CDR2 reads YYEEEE. The V and J ends lost 3 bases and 7 bases, in that order; junction bases with no gene match: 9.

The chain links TRBV5-1 to TRBJ2-7; 9 bases are a match to TRBD2. V shed 4 bases and J 0 bases; nucleotides not matched to a gene: 5. This CDR3 is 15 amino acids long. The germline CDR1 and CDR2 sequences are SGHRS and YFSETQ. The CDR3 nucleotides are TGCGCCAGCAGCGGGCTAGCGGGACACTCCTACGAGCAGTACTTC. The encoded protein is CASSGLAGHSYEQYF.

This clone was detected once. The V and J genes are TRBV5-1 and TRBJ2-1, with D possibly matching TRBD1 (5 bases). Per the germline V gene, CDR1 is SGHRS and CDR2 is YFSETQ. CDR3 length equals 15 residues. Deletions cut 5 bases from V and 0 bases from J, with 12 bases between. CDR3 nucleotide sequence: TGCGCCAGCAGAAGACAGATAAGCTCCTACAATGAGCAGTTCTTC. Translated: CASRRQISSYNEQFF.

The chain is built from TRBV6-4 and TRBJ1-3; no definite D call. The CDR3 is made up of 14 amino acids. The germline V and J ends were trimmed by 4 bases and 4 bases, with 11 bases remaining between them. Germline CDR1 and CDR2: MRHNA and SNTAGT. CDR3 amino acids: CASSGWVRGNTIYF. DNA for the CDR3: TGTGCCAGCAGTGGGTGGGTGAGGGGAAACACCATATATTTT.

This clone was observed a single time. The chain is built from TRBV29-1 and TRBJ1-3; D remains unclear. The CDR3 runs 14 residues. V lost 4 bases, J lost 8 bases, and 18 bases lay in between. Per germline, CDR1 SQVTM and CDR2 ANQGSEA. CDR3 nucleotide sequence: TGCAGCGTTGGAGATCGACTCTCCCGGGACACCATATATTTT. Translation gives CSVGDRLSRDTIYF.

The gene calls are TRBV4-3 and TRBJ1-1; TRBD1 is a possible D gene (6 bases). V was cut by 1 base and J by 2 bases, with 11 bases left in between. CDR1 is LGHNA and CDR2 is YSLEER in the germline V gene. This CDR3 is 15 amino acids long. The CDR3 protein is CASSQGRQDNTEAFF. In DNA form, the CDR3 reads TGCGCCAGCAGCCAAGGGAGACAGGATAACACTGAAGCTTTCTTT.

This clone has a single count. The chain employs TRBV7-6 and TRBJ1-5, with TRBD1 as a possible D gene (6 bases). The CDR3 runs 15 residues. The ends were cut back, 1 base at V and 6 bases at J, with 13 bases in the middle. The germline CDR1 and CDR2 sequences are SGHVS and FNYEAQ. The CDR3 protein is CASSLGGGSFQPQHF. The CDR3 DNA reads TGTGCCAGCAGCTTAGGTGGGGGCTCCTTTCAGCCCCAGCATTTT.

Concerning this clone itself: The sample has other DNA sequences that encode this CDR3 too. This CDR3 is CAWSPLSSGNTIYF. CDR3 bases: TGTGCCTGGAGTCCGCTGAGCTCTGGAAACACCATATATTTT. This chain uses TRBV30 with TRBJ1-3; D gene ambiguous. Germline V gene lookup returns CDR1 GTSNPN and CDR2 SVGIG (reference sequence). The CDR3 runs to 14 residues. The ends were cut back, 2 bases at V and 0 bases at J, with 8 bases in the middle.

This clone has more than one count but fewer than ten. This rearrangement joins TRBV28 to TRBJ1-4, with D uncertain. Germline V CDR1 and CDR2: MDHEN, SYDVKM. Trimming cost V 4 bases and J 9 bases, with 18 bases left between them. CDR3 length: 15 residues. The CDR3 is CASSSLQGGIQKLFF. CDR3 coding DNA: TGTGCCAGCAGTTCCCTACAAGGAGGCATTCAAAAACTGTTTTTT.

The V and J genes are TRBV29-1 and TRBJ2-2; D gene unclear. Germline CDR1 reads SQVTM; CDR2 reads ANQGSEA. Trimming cost V 4 bases and J 3 bases, with 6 bases left between them. This CDR3 has 12 residues. The CDR3 DNA follows: TGCAGCGTTGTGCAGTACACCGGGGAGCTGTTTTTT. It specifies CSVVQYTGELFF.

The chain links TRBV7-2 to TRBJ2-2; 8 positions agree with TRBD1. The CDR3 has 18 residues. The J segment lost 0 bases and the V segment lost 0 bases, leaving 6 bases of the junction unmatched. Germline CDR1 and CDR2: SGHTA and FQGNSA. In nucleotides, the CDR3 is TGTGCCAGCAGCTTAGCGGTGACAGGGGAAGCGAACACCGGGGAGCTGTTTTTT. This codes for CASSLAVTGEANTGELFF.

The chain links TRBV15 to TRBJ1-1; 10 bases are a match to TRBD1. The ends lost 3 bases at V and 7 bases at J; junction bases unmatched: 8. This CDR3 region has 15 residues. Per germline, CDR1 LNHNV and CDR2 YYDKDF (reference sequence). The CDR3: CATSRDRGKWNEAFF. The CDR3 bases are TGTGCCACCAGCAGGGACAGGGGGAAGTGGAATGAAGCTTTCTTT. Complete variable domain (other parts from reference TRBV15 and TRBJ1-1): DAMVIQNPRYQVTQFGKPVTLSCSQTLNHNVMYWYQQKSSQAPKLLFHYYDKDFNNEADTPDNFQSRRPNTSFCFLDIRSPGLGDTAMYLCATSRDRGKWNEAFFGQGTRLTVV.

The chain recombines TRBV6-2 or TRBV6-3 with TRBJ2-7; the match to TRBD2 covers 8 bases. Trimming cost V 2 bases and J 4 bases; bases outside gene matches: 7. The CDR3 runs to 15 residues. The V gene's germline CDR1 is MNHEY and CDR2 SVGEGT. CDR3 DNA sequence: TGTGCCAGCAGTTACGGAGCGGGAGTCTCGTACGAGCAGTACTTC. It codes for CASSYGAGVSYEQYF.

This clone was detected a few times. This chain uses TRBV27 with TRBJ2-1, with 9 bases fitting TRBD2. The V segment lost 2 bases and the J segment 9 bases; nucleotides outside the gene matches: 8. The germline V gene has CDR1 MNHEY and CDR2 SMNVEV (reference sequence). The CDR3 has 15 amino acids. CDR3 sequence: CASSLQAGGGGEQFF. The DNA of the CDR3 is TGTGCCAGCAGTTTACAAGCGGGGGGTGGGGGTGAGCAGTTCTTC.

The chain employs TRBV7-8 and TRBJ2-6, with D unresolved. This CDR3 region has 17 residues. Looked up from germline, CDR1 is SGHVS and CDR2 is FQNEAQ. Trimming cost V 5 bases and J 0 bases, with 14 bases left between them. CDR3 protein: CASSPRGESSGANVLTF. DNA for the CDR3: TGTGCCAGCAGCCCAAGAGGCGAATCCTCTGGGGCCAACGTCCTGACTTTC.

The CDR3 bases are TGTGCCTGGACCCGTGGGGGAGCGGGAGGACTCAATGAGCAGTTCTTC. This encodes CAWTRGGAGGLNEQFF. The chain combines TRBV30 with TRBJ2-1; the match to TRBD2 covers 9 bases. This CDR3 is built from 16 residues. The J segment lost 6 bases and the V segment lost 4 bases, leaving 13 bases of the junction unmatched. CDR1 is GTSNPN, CDR2 SVGIG, per germline (reference sequence).

Here the CDR3 DNA reads TGCGCCCCAACTAGGGAATCCTGCAACAATGAGCAGTTCTTC. It specifies CAPTRESCNNEQFF. The V and J genes are TRBV10-1 and TRBJ2-1; possibly TRBD2 for D (5 bases). Trimming took 11 bases from V and 5 from J, leaving 19 bases between them. Looked up from germline, CDR1 is WNHNN and CDR2 is SYGVQD (reference sequence). This CDR3 contains 14 residues.

The rearrangement links TRBV5-1 to TRBJ2-3, with D maybe TRBD1 (6 bases). The germline V gene has CDR1 SGHRS and CDR2 YFSETQ. V dropped 5 bases and J dropped 4 bases, with 17 bases sitting between them. The CDR3 is made up of 15 amino acids. The CDR3 bases are TGCGCCAGCAGTCTCAGGGGAACCAGGGCAGATACGCAGTATTTT. It specifies CASSLRGTRADTQYF.